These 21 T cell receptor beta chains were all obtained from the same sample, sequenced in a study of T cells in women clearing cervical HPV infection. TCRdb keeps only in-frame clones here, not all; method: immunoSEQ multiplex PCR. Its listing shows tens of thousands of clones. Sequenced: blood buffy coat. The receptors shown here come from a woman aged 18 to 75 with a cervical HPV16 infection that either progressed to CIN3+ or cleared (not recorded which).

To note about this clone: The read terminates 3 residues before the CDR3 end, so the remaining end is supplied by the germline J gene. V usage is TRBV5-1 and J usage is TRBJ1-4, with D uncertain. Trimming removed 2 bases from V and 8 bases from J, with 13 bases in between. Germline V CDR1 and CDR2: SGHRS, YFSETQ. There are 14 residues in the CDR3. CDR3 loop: CASSFSMTAEKLFF. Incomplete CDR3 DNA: TGCGCCAGCAGCTTTTCCATGACTGCGGAAAAA.

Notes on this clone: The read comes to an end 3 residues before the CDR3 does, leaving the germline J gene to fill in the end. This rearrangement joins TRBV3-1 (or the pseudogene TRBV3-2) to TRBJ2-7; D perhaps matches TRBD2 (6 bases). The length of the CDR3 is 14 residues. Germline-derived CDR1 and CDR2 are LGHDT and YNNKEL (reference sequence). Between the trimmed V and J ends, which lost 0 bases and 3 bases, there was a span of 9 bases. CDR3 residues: CASSQEEGDYEQYF. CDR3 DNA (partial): TGTGCCAGCAGCCAAGAGGAGGGCGACTACGAG.

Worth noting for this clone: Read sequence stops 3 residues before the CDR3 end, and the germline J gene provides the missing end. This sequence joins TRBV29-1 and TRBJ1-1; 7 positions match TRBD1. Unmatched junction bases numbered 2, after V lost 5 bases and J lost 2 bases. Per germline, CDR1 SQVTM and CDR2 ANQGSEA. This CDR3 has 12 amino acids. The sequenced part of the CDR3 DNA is TGCAGCGTTCGACAGGGAAACACTGAA. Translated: CSVRQGNTE. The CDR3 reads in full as CSVRQGNTEAFF.

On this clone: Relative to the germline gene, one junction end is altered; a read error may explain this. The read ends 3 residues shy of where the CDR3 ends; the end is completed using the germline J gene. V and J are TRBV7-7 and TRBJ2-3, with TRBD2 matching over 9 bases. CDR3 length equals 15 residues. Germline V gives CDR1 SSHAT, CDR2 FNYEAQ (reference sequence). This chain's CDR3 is CASSPTSGRQETQYF. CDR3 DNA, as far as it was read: TGTGCTAGCAGCCCAACTAGCGGGCGTCAAGAGACG.

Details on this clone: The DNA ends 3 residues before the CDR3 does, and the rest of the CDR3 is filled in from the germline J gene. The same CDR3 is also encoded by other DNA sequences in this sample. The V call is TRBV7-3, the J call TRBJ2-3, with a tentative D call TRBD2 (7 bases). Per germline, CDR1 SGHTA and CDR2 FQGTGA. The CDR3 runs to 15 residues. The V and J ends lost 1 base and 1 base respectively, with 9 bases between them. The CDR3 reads CASSLRGGRTDTQYF. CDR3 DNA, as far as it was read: TGTGCCAGCAGCTTAAGGGGGGGCCGCACAGATACG.

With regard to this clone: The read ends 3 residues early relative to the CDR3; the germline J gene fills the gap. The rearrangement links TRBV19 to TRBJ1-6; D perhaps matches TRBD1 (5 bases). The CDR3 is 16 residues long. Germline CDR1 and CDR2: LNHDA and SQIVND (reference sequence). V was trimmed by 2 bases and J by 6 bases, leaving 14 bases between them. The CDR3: CASSISWVGLNSPLHF. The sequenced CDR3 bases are TGTGCCAGTAGTATAAGCTGGGTGGGACTTAATTCACCC.

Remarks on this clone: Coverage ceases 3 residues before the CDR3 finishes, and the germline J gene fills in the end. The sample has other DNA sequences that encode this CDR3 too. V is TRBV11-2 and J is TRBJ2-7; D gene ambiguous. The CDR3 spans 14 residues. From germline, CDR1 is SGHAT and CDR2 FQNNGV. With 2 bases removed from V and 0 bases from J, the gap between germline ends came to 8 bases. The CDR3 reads CASSLWADSYEQYF. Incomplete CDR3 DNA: TGTGCCAGCAGCTTATGGGCAGACTCCTACGAG. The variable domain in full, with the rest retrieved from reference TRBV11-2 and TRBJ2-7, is EAGVAQSPRYKIIEKRQSVAFWCNPISGHATLYWYQQILGQGPKLLIQFQNNGVVDDSQLPKDRFSAERLKGVDSTLKIQPAKLEDSAVYLCASSLWADSYEQYFGPGTRLTVT.

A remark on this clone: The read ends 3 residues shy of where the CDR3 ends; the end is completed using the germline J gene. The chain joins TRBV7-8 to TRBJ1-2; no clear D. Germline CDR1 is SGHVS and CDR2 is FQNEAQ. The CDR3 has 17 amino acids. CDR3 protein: CASSQLTSGVIKETYTF. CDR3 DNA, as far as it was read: TGTGCCAGCAGCCAACTGACTAGCGGGGTTATAAAAGAGACC.

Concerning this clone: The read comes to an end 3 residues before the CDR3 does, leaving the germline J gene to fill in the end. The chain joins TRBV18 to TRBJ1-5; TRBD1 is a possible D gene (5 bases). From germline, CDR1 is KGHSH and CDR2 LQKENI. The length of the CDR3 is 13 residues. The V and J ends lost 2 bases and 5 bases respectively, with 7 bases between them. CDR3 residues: CASSPSRDQPQHF. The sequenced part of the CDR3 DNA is TGTGCCAGCTCACCATCCAGGGATCAGCCC.

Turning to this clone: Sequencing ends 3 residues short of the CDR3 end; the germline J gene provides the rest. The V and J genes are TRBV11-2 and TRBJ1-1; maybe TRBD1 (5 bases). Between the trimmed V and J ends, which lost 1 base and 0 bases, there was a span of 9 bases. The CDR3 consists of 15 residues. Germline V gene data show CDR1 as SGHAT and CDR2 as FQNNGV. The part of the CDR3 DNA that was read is TGTGCCAGCAGCTTAGGTACAGGCCTGAACACTGAA. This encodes CASSLGTGLNTE. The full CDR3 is CASSLGTGLNTEAFF.

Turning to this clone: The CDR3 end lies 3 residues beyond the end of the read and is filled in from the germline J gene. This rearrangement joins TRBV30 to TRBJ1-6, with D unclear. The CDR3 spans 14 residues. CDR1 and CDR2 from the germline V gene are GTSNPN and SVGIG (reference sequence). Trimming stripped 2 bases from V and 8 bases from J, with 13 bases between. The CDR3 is CAWSKGRMDSPLHF. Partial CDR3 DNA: TGTGCCTGGAGTAAGGGTCGGATGGATTCACCC.

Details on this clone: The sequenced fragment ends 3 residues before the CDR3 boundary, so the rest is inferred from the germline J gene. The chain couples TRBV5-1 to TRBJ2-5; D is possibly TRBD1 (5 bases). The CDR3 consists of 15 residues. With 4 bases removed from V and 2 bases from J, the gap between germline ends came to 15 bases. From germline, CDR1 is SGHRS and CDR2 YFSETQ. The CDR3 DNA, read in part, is TGCGCCAGCAGCCCTACCGCGACAGCACAAGAGACC. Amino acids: CASSPTATAQET. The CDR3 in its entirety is CASSPTATAQETQYF.

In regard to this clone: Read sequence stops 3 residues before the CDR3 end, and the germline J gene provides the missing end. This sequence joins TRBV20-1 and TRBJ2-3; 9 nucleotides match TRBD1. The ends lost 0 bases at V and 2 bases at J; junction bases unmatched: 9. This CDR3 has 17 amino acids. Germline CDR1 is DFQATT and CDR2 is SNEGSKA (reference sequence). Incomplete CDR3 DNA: TGCAGTGCTAGAGATATCCCGGGACAGGGACCCACAGATACG. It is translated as CSARDIPGQGPTDT. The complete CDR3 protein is CSARDIPGQGPTDTQYF.

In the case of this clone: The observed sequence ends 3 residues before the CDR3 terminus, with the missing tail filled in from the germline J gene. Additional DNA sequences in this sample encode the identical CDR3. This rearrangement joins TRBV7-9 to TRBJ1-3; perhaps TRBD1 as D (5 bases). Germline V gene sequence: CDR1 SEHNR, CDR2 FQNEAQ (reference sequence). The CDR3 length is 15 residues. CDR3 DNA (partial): TGTGCCAGCGGACCCGGGCAGGGACTTCAGGCTTAT. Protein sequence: CASGPGQGLQAY. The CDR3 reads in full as CASGPGQGLQAYIYF.

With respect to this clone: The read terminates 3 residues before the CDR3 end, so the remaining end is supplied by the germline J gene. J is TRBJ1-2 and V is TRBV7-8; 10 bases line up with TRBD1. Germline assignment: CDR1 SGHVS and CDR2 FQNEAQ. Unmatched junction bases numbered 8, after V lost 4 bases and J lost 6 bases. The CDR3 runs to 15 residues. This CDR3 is CASSWRDRGSNGYTF. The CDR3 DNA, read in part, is TGTGCCAGCAGCTGGCGGGACAGGGGTTCTAATGGC.

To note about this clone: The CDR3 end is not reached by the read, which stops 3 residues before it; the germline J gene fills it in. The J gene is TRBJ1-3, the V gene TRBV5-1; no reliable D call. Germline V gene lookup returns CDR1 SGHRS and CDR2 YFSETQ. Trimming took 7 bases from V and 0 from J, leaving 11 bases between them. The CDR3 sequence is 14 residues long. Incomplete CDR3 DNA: TGCGCCAGCGGCGCGGGGAGCTCTGGAAACACC. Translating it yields CASGAGSSGNT. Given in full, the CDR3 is CASGAGSSGNTIYF. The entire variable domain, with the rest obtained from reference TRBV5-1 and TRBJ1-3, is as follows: KAGVTQTPRYLIKTRGQQVTLSCSPISGHRSVSWYQQTPGQGLQFLFEYFSETQRNKGNFPGRFSGRQFSNSRSEMNVSTLELGDSALYLCASGAGSSGNTIYFGEGSWLTVV.

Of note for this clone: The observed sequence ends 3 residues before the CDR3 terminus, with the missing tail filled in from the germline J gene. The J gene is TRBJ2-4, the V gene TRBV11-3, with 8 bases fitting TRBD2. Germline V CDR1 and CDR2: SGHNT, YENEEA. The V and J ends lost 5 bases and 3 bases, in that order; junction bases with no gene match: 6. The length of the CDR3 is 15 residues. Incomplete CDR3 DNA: TGTGCCAGCAGCATCCCCGGGACTAGCAAAAACATT. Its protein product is CASSIPGTSKNI. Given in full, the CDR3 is CASSIPGTSKNIQYF.

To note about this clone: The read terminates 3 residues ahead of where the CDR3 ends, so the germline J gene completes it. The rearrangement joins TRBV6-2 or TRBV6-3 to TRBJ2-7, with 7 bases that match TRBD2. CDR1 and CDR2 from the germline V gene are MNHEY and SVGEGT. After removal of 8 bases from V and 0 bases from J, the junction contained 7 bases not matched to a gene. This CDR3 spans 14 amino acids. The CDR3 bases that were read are TGTGCCAGCTGGCGGGACTACTCCTCCTACGAG. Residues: CASWRDYSSYE. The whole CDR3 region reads CASWRDYSSYEQYF.

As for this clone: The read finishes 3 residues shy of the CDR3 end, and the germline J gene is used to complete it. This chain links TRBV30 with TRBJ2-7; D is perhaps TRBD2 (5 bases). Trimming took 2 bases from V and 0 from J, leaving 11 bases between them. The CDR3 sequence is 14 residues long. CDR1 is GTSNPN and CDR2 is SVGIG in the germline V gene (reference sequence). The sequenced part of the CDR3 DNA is TGTGCCTGGAGTTTGGGAAGCGGCTCCTACGAG. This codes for CAWSLGSGSYE. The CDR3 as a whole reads CAWSLGSGSYEQYF.

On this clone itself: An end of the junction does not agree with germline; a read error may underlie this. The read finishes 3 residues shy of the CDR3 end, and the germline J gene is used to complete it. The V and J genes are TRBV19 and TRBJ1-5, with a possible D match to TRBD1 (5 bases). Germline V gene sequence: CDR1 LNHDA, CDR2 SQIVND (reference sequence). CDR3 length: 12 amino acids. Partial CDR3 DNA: TGTGCTAGTAGTTCTCAGGGTCAGCCC. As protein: CASSSQGQP. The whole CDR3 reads CASSSQGQPQHF.

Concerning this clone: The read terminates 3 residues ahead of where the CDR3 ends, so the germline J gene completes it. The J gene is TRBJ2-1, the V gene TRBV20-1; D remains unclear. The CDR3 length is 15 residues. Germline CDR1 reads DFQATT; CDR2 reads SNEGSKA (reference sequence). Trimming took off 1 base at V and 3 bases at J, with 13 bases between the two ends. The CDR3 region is CSARVVGYDYNEQFF. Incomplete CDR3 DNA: TGCAGTGCTAGAGTGGTCGGTTATGACTACAATGAG.